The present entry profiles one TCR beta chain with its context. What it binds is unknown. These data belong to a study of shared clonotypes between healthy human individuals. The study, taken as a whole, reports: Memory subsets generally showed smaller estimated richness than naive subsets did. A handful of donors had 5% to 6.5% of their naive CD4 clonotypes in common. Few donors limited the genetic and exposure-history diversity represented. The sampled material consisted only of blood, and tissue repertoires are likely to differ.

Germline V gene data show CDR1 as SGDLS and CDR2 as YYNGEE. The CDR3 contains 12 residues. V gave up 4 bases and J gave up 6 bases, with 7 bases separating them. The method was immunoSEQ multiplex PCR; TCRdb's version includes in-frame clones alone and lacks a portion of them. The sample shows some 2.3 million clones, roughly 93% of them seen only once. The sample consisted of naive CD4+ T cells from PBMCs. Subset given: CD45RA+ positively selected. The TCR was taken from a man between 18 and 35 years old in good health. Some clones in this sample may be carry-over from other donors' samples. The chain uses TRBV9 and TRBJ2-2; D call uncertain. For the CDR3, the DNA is TGTGCCAGCAGCCAGGCGGCCGGGGAGCTGTTTTTT. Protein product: CASSQAAGELFF.